The entry below describes one T cell receptor (beta chain). This clonotype was counted ten times or more. Its target antigen remains unknown. Nothing much larger sits one base from this clone, and base qualities are not available. The data derive from a study of breast tumors, draining lymph nodes, adjacent tissues listed by TCRdb under 2016. Background for the entire study: Breast cancer patients provided tumor, adjacent nontumor tissue and axillary lymph nodes, and the study compared the TCR beta repertoires across these three sources. The study was designed to assess the relationships and possible T-cell exchange between tumor, surrounding tissue and draining lymph node repertoires in human breast cancer. Summary of the overall study and its limitations: Tumor T-cell repertoires showed less diversity than lymph node repertoires and more diversity than nontumor tissue repertoires, and tumor T-cell repertoires showed preferential V and J gene usage. Tumor and nontumor tissue repertoires were found to be significantly more similar in luminal-like than in basal-like breast cancer. The study presented the conclusion that tumor T cells originate in lymph nodes as consistent with a hypothesis, not as something directly demonstrated. The data were considered consistent with most tumor T cells being derived from the lymph node and subsequently expanding within tumor tissue.

The reads were generated on an Illumina HiSeq 2000. Multiplex PCR amplification was used to generate the TCR beta chain libraries. The amplified TCR beta chain products were analyzed by high-throughput sequencing. TCRdb trimmed the raw reads at Q25, called clones with MiXCR and kept productive beta chains. Rows matching on CDR3 protein sequence are summarized as one entry with the most common DNA and genes. The sample table holds more than 100,000 distinct CDR3 sequences, of which around 20% were seen once. The top ten constitute about 2.6% of the sample. Lymph node samples were obtained from the axillary draining lymph nodes of breast cancer patients. Including cysteine and phenylalanine, the CDR3 has 14 amino acids. Just CDR3 DNA is preserved here, 42 bases in frame from base 1. Trimming accounts for 3 bases at V and 3 bases at J, while the number of junction bases matched to no gene is 2.

This TCR was sampled from a female donor with breast cancer. Some clones in this sample may be carry-over from other donors' samples. The rearrangement combines TRBV12-3 or TRBV12-4 with TRBJ2-3; 8 middle bases align to TRBD1. The sample comprised axillary lymph node tissue. Read as DNA, the sequence is TGTGCCAGCAGTTTGACAGGGGAAACAGATACGCAGTATTTT. Its product reads: CASSLTGETDTQYF.